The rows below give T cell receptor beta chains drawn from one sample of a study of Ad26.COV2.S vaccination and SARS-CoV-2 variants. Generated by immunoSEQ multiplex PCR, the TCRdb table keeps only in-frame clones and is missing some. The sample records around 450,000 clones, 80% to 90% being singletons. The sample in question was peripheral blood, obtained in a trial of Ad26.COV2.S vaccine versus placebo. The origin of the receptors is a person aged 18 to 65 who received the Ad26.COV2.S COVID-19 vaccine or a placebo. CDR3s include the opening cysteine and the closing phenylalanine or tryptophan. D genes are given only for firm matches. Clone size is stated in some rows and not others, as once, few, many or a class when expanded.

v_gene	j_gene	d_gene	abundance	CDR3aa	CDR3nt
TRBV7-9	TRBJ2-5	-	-	CASSLSALGSGETQYF	TGTGCCAGCAGCTTATCCGCTCTAGGCTCGGGAGAGACCCAGTACTTC
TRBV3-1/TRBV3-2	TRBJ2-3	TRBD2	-	CASSQVRLLGGDTDTQYF	TGTGCCAGCAGCCAAGTCCGACTACTGGGAGGGGACACAGATACGCAGTATTTT
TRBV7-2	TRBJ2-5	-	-	CASSFAGEETQYF	TGTGCCAGCAGCTTTGCAGGGGAAGAGACCCAGTACTTC
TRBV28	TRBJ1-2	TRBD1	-	CASSPYTQGVIANYGYTF	TGTGCCAGCAGTCCCTATACACAGGGGGTTATAGCTAACTATGGCTACACCTTC
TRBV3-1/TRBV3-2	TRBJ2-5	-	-	CASSRVTRSQETQYF	TGTGCCAGCAGCCGGGTGACAAGGTCTCAAGAGACCCAGTACTTC
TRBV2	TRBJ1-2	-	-	CASSLPIQGPGYTF	TGTGCCAGCAGTCTTCCGATTCAGGGGCCTGGCTACACCTTC
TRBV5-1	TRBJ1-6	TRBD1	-	CASSSGTGDFPLHF	TGCGCCAGCAGCTCCGGGACAGGCGATTTTCCCCTCCACTTT
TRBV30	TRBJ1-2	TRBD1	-	CAWSNGQAPGYGYTF	TGTGCCTGGAGCAATGGACAGGCCCCAGGGTATGGCTACACCTTC
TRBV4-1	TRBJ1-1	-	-	CASSQEVVGTEAFF	TGCGCCAGCAGCCAAGAGGTGGTTGGGACTGAAGCTTTCTTT
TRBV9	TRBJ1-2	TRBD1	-	CASSVAQGVGYTF	TGTGCCAGCAGCGTAGCGCAGGGGGTTGGCTACACCTTC
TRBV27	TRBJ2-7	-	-	CASSGFGYEQYF	TGTGCCAGCAGTGGGTTTGGGTACGAGCAGTACTTC
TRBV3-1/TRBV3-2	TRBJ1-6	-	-	CASSASGSNSPLHF	TGTGCCAGCAGCGCATCTGGGTCTAATTCACCCCTCCACTTT
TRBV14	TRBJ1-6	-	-	CASSLDRGVISSPLHF	TGTGCCAGCAGCCTTGATCGGGGGGTCATCAGTTCACCCCTCCACTTT
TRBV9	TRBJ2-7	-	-	CASSVEQGGEQYF	TGTGCCAGCAGCGTTGAACAGGGAGGCGAGCAGTACTTC
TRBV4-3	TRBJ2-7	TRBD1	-	CASSPSRDRVPYEQYF	TGCGCCAGCAGCCCATCGCGGGACAGGGTTCCCTACGAGCAGTACTTC
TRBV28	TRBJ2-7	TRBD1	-	CASNGQGHEQYF	TGTGCCAGCAATGGACAGGGCCACGAGCAGTACTTC
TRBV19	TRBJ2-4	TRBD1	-	CATATGLAKNIQYF	TGTGCCACCGCGACAGGGCTAGCCAAAAACATTCAGTACTTC
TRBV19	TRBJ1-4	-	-	CASSIRTKNEKLFF	TGTGCCAGTAGTATAAGGACCAAGAATGAAAAACTGTTTTTT
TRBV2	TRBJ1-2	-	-	CASRKLITNYGYTF	TGTGCCAGCAGAAAACTCATTACTAACTATGGCTACACCTTC
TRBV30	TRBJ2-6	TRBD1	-	CAWSPKPYGTASSGANVLTF	TGTGCCTGGAGCCCAAAGCCGTACGGGACAGCTAGTAGTGGGGCCAACGTCCTGACTTTC
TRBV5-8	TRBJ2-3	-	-	CASSLEGRAGYTQYF	TGTGCCAGCAGCTTGGAGGGGCGGGCGGGCTATACGCAGTATTTT
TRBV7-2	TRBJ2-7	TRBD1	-	CASSFSGQATYEQYF	TGTGCCAGCAGCTTTTCGGGACAGGCGACCTACGAGCAGTACTTC
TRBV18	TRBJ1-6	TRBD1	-	CASSPGQGTYNSPLHF	TGTGCCAGCTCACCCGGACAGGGGACCTATAATTCACCCCTCCACTTT
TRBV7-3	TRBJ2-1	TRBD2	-	CASTPSGGAVNEQFF	TGTGCCAGCACCCCTAGCGGGGGGGCCGTCAATGAGCAGTTCTTC
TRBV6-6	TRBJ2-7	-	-	CASRNLGPSETYEQYF	TGTGCCAGCAGGAACCTCGGGCCCTCCGAAACCTACGAGCAGTACTTC
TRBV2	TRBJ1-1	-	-	CASSDSSYGSHRGEAFF	TGTGCCAGCAGTGATTCCTCTTACGGATCCCATCGGGGTGAAGCTTTCTTT
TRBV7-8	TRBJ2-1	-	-	CASSLPGLGNEQFF	TGTGCCAGCAGCTTACCGGGTTTGGGCAATGAGCAGTTCTTC
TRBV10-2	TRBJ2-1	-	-	CASFGSESRYNEQFF	TGCGCCAGCTTTGGATCGGAGTCGCGGTACAATGAGCAGTTCTTC
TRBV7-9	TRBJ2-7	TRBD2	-	CASSPPLGGRYEQYF	TGTGCCAGCAGCCCCCCCTTGGGAGGGCGCTACGAGCAGTACTTC
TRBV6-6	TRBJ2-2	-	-	CASSQDRNTGELFF	TGTGCCAGCAGTCAGGACAGGAACACCGGGGAGCTGTTTTTT
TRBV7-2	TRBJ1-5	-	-	CASSLVGSGSGQPQHF	TGTGCCAGCAGCTTAGTCGGCAGTGGGTCAGGGCAGCCCCAGCATTTT
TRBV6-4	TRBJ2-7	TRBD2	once	CASSVGLGPYEQYF	TGTGCCAGCAGTGTCGGACTAGGCCCCTACGAGCAGTACTTC
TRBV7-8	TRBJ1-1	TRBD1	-	CASSKYRDRNTEAFF	TGTGCCAGCAGCAAATACAGGGACAGGAACACTGAAGCTTTCTTT
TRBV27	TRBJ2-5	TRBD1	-	CASSLSTGFLETQYF	TGTGCCAGCAGTTTATCGACAGGGTTTCTGGAGACCCAGTACTTC
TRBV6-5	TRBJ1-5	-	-	CASSWGGNQPQHF	TGTGCCAGCAGTTGGGGTGGCAATCAGCCCCAGCATTTT
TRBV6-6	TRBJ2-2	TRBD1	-	CASSQTGMITGELFF	TGTGCCAGCAGCCAGACAGGGATGATCACCGGGGAGCTGTTTTTT